The T cell receptor beta chain under discussion was sequenced for a study of blood T cell repertoires in COVID-19. The wider study: Some COVID-19 samples were acute and others convalescent; all came from the United States, Italy and Spain. The cDNA or gDNA used as material had been derived from T cells, B-cell-depleted T cells, or PBMCs.

The V end was cut by 4 bases, the J end by 7 bases, with 20 bases between. The CDR3 extends over 16 amino acids. Germline CDR1 SGHNT, CDR2 YYREEE (reference sequence). Here immunoSEQ multiplex PCR was the method, and the copy in TCRdb shows in-frame clones only, minus some. The sample carries under 200,000 clones, more than 70% recorded once. The receptor's source is a man in his fifties with active or convalescent COVID-19. The chain uses TRBV5-4 and TRBJ1-4; TRBD1 is a possible D gene (5 bases). The sequencing input was peripheral blood. In nucleotides, the CDR3 is TGTGCCAGCAGCCAGGGTGGGCAGTACTCCGGTGAAAAACTGTTTTTT. This sequence encodes CASSQGGQYSGEKLFF. The full variable domain, rest sourced from reference TRBV5-4 and TRBJ1-4, is ETGVTQSPTHLIKTRGQQVTLRCSSQSGHNTVSWYQQALGQGPQFIFQYYREEENGRGNFPPRFSGLQFPNYSSELNVNALELDDSALYLCASSQGGQYSGEKLFFGSGTQLSVL.